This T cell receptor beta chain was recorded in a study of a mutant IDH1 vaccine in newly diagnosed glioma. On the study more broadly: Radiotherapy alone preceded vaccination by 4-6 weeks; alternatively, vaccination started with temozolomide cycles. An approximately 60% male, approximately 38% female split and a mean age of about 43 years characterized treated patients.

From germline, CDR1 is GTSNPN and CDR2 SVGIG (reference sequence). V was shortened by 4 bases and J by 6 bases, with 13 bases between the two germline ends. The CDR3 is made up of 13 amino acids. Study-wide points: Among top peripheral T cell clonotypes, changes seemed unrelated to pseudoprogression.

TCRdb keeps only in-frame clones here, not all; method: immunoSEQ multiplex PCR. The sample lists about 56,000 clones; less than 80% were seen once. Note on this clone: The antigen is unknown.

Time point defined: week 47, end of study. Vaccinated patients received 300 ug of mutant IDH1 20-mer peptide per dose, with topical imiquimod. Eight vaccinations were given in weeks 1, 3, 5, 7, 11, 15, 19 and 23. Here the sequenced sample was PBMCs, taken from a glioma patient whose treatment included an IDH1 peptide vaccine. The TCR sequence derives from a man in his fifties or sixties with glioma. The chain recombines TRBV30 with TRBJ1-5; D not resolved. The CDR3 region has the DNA TGTGCCTGGATGGGCAGAAAAGGTCAGCCCCAGCATTTT. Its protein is CAWMGRKGQPQHF.